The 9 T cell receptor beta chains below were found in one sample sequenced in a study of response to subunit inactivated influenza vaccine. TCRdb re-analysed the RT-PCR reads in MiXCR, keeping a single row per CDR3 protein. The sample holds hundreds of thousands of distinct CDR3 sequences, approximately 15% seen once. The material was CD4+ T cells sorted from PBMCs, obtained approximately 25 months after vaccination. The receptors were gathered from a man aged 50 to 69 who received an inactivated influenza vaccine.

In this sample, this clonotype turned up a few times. The CDR3 coding sequence is TGTGCCAGCAGTAACAGGGTCAATTCACCCCTCCACTTT. Protein sequence: CASSNRVNSPLHF. V and J are TRBV3-1 and TRBJ1-6, with D perhaps matching TRBD1 (6 bases). CDR1 is LGHDT, CDR2 YNNKEL, per germline (reference sequence). V was clipped by 6 bases and J by 7 bases, with 10 bases between them. There are 13 residues in the CDR3.

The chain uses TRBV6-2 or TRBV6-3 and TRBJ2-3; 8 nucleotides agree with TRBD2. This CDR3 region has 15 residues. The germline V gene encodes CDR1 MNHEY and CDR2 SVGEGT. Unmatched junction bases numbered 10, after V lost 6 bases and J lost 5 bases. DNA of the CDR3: TGTGCCAGCAGCCGGATAGCGGGGCTGGGAGATACGCAGTATTTT. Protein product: CASSRIAGLGDTQYF.

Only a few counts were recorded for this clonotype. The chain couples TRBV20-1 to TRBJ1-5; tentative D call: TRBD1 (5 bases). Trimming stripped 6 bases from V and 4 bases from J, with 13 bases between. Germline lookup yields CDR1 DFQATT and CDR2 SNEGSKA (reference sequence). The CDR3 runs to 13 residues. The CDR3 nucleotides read TGCAGTGCCCTGACAGTACTTAATCAGCCCCAGCATTTT. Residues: CSALTVLNQPQHF.

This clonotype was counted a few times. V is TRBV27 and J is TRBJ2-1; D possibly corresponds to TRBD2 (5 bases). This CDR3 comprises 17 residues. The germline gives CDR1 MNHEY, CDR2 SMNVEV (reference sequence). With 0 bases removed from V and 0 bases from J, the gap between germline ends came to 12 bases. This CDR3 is CASSLSSFGSSYNEQFF. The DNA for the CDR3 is TGTGCCAGCAGTTTATCAAGCTTTGGGAGCTCCTACAATGAGCAGTTCTTC.

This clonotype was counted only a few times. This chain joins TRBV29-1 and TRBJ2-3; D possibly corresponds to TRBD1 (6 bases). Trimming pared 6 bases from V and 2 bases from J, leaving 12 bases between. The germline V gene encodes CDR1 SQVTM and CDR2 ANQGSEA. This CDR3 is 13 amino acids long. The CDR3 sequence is CSVDGQNTDTQYF. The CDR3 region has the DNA TGCAGCGTAGACGGACAGAACACAGATACGCAGTATTTT.

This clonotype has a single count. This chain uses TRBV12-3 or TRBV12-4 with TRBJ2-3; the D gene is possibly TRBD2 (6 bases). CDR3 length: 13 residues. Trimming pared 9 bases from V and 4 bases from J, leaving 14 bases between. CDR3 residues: CASLIGGPDTQYF. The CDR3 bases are TGTGCCAGTCTAATCGGGGGACCAGATACGCAGTATTTT.

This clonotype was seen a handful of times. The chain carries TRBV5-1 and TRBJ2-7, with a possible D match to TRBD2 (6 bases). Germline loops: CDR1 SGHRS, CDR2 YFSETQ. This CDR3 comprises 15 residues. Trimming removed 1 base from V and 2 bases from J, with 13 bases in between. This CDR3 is CASSLSLTGAYEQYF. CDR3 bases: TGCGCCAGCAGCTTGTCATTAACGGGAGCCTACGAGCAGTACTTC.

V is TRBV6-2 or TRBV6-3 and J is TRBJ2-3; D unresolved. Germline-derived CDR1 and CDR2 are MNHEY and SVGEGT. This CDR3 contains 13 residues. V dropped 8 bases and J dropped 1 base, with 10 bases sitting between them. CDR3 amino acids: CASGMGRTDTQYF. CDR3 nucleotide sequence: TGTGCCAGCGGAATGGGTCGCACAGATACGCAGTATTTT.

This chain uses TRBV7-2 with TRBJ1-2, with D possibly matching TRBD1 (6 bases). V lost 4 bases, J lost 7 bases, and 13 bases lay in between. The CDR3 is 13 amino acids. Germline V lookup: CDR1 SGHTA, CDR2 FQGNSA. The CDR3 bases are TGTGCCAGCAGCTACCGGTCAGGGGCTGGCTACACCTTC. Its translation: CASSYRSGAGYTF. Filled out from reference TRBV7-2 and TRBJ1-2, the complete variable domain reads GAGVSQSPSNKVTEKGKDVELRCDPISGHTALYWYRQSLGQGLEFLIYFQGNSAPDKSGLPSDRFSAERTGGSVSTLTIQRTQQEDSAVYLCASSYRSGAGYTFGSGTRLTVV.